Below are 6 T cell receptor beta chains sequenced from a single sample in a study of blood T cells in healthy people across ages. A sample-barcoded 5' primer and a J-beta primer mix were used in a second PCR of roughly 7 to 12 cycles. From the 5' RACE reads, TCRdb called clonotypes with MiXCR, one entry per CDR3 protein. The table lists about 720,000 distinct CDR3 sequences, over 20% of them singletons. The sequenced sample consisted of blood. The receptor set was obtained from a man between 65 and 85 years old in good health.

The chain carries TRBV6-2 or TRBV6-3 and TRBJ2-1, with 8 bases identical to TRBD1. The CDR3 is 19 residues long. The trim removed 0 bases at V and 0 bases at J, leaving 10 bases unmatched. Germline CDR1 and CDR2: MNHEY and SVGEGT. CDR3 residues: CASSYSPTGAARSYNEQFF. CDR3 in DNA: TGTGCCAGCAGTTACTCGCCGACAGGGGCTGCCCGCTCCTACAATGAGCAGTTCTTC.

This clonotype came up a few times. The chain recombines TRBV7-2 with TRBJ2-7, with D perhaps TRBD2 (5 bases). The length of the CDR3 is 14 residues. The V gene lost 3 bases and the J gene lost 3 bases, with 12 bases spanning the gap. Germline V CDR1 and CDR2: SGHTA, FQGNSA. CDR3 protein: CASSLVGLGYEQYF. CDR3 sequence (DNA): TGTGCCAGCAGCTTGGTTGGACTTGGCTACGAGCAGTACTTC. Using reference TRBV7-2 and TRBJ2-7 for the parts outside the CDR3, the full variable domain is GAGVSQSPSNKVTEKGKDVELRCDPISGHTALYWYRQSLGQGLEFLIYFQGNSAPDKSGLPSDRFSAERTGGSVSTLTIQRTQQEDSAVYLCASSLVGLGYEQYFGPGTRLTVT.

Here the CDR3 reads CASSLLGGVAEQETQYF. The CDR3 nucleotides read TGTGCCAGCAGCTTACTGGGAGGAGTAGCGGAACAAGAGACCCAGTACTTC. The chain recombines TRBV7-9 with TRBJ2-5, with D possibly being TRBD2 (6 bases). Germline-derived CDR1 and CDR2 are SEHNR and FQNEAQ (reference sequence). Trimming shortened V by 2 bases and J by 2 bases, and 18 bases separated the two germline ends. The CDR3 runs 17 residues. Full variable domain (rest looked up from reference TRBV7-9 and TRBJ2-5): DTGVSQNPRHKITKRGQNVTFRCDPISEHNRLYWYRQTLGQGPEFLTYFQNEAQLEKSRLLSDRFSAERPKGSFSTLEIQRTEQGDSAMYLCASSLLGGVAEQETQYFGPGTRLLVL.

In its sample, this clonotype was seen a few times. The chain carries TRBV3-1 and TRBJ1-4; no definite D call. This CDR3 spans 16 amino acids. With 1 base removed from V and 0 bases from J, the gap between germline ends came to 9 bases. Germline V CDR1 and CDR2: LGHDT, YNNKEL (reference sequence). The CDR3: CASSQGQIATNEKLFF. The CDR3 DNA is TGTGCCAGCAGCCAAGGGCAGATTGCAACTAATGAAAAACTGTTTTTT.

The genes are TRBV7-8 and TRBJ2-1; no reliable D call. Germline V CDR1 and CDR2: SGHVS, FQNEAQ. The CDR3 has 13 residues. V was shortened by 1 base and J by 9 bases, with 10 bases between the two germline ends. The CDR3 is CASSLGGGTEQFF. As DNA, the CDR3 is TGTGCCAGCAGCTTAGGGGGTGGTACTGAGCAGTTCTTC.

As DNA, the CDR3 is TGTGCCACCAGCAGAGTCCAAGGACAGGGGAATACTGAAGCTTTCTTT. Its translation: CATSRVQGQGNTEAFF. This sequence joins TRBV15 and TRBJ1-1; TRBD1 aligns across 9 bases. The CDR3 spans 16 residues. The trim removed 1 base at V and 5 bases at J, leaving 8 bases unmatched. Germline assignment: CDR1 LNHNV and CDR2 YYDKDF (reference sequence). The full variable domain, rest sourced from reference TRBV15 and TRBJ1-1, is DAMVIQNPRYQVTQFGKPVTLSCSQTLNHNVMYWYQQKSSQAPKLLFHYYDKDFNNEADTPDNFQSRRPNTSFCFLDIRSPGLGDTAMYLCATSRVQGQGNTEAFFGQGTRLTVV.